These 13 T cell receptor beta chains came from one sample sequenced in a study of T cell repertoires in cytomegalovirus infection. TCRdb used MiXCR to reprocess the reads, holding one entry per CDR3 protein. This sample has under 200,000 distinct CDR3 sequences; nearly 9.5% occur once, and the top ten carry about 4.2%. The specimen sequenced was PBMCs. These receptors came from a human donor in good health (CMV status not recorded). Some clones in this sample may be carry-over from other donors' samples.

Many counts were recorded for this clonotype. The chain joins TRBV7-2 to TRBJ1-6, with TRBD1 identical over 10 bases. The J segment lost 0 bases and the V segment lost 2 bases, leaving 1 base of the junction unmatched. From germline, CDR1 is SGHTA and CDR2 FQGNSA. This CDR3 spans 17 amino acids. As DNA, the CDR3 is TGTGCCAGCAGCTTACGGACAGGGGGCTCCTATAATTCACCCCTCCACTTT. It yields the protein CASSLRTGGSYNSPLHF. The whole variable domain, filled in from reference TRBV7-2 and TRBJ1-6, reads GAGVSQSPSNKVTEKGKDVELRCDPISGHTALYWYRQSLGQGLEFLIYFQGNSAPDKSGLPSDRFSAERTGGSVSTLTIQRTQQEDSAVYLCASSLRTGGSYNSPLHFGNGTRLTVT.

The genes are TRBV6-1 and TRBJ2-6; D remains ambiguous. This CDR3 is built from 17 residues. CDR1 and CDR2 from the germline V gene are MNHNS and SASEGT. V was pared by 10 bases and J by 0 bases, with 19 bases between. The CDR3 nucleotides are TGTGCCACCGTGCCTAGAAAACAGAGCTCTGGGGCCAACGTCCTGACTTTC. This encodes CATVPRKQSSGANVLTF.

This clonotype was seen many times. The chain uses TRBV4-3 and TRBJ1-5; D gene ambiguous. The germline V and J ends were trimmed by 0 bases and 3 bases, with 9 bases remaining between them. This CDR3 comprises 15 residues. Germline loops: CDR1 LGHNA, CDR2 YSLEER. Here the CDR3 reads CASSQDMGSNQPQHF. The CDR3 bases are TGCGCCAGCAGCCAAGATATGGGGTCCAATCAGCCCCAGCATTTT.

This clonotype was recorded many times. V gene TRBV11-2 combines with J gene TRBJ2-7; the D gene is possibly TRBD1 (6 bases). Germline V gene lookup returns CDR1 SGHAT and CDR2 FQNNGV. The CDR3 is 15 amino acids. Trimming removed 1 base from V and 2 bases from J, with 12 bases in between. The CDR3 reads CASSLGPGTTYEQYF. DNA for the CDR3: TGTGCCAGCAGCTTAGGACCCGGGACAACCTACGAGCAGTACTTC.

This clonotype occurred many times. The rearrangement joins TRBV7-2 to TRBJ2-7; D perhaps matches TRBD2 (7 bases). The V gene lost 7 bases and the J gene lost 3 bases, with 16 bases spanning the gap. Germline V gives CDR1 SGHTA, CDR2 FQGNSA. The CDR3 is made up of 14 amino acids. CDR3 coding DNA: TGTGCCAGCACCCGAGGGGGGGGTAACTACGAGCAGTACTTC. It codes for CASTRGGGNYEQYF. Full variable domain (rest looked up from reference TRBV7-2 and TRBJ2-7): GAGVSQSPSNKVTEKGKDVELRCDPISGHTALYWYRQSLGQGLEFLIYFQGNSAPDKSGLPSDRFSAERTGGSVSTLTIQRTQQEDSAVYLCASTRGGGNYEQYFGPGTRLTVT.

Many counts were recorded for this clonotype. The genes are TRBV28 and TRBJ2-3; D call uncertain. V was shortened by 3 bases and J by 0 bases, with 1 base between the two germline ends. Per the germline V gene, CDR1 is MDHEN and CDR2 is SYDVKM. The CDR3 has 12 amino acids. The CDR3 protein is CASSFSTDTQYF. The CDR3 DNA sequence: TGTGCCAGCAGTTTTAGCACAGATACGCAGTATTTT.

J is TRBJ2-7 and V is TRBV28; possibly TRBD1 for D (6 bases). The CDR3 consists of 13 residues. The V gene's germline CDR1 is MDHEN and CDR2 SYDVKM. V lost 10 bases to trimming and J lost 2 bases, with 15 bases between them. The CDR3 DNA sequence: TGTGCCACCAGGACAGTCGTACCCTACGAGCAGTACTTC. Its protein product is CATRTVVPYEQYF.

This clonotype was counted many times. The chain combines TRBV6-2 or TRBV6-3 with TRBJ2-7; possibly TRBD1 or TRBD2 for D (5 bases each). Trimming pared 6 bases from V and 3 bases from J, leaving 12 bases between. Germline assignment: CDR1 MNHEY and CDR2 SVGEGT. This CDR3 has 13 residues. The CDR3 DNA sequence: TGTGCCAGCAGAGAAACAGGACTCTACGAGCAGTACTTC. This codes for CASRETGLYEQYF.

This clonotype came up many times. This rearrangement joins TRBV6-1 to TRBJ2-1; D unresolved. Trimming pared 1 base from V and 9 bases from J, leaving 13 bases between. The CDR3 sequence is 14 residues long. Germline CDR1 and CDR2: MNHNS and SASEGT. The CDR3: CASSEDQVLAEQFF. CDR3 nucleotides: TGTGCCAGCAGTGAAGATCAAGTTCTGGCTGAGCAGTTCTTC.

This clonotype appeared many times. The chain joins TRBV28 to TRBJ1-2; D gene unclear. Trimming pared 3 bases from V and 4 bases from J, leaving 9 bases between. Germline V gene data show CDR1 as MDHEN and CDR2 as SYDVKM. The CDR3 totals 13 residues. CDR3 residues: CASSLGISYGYTF. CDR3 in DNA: TGTGCCAGCAGTTTGGGGATCAGCTATGGCTACACCTTC.

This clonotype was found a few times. In DNA form, the CDR3 reads TGCGCCAGCAGCCAAGATATGAGACAGACTTCACCCCTCCACTTT. Its translation is CASSQDMRQTSPLHF. V gene TRBV4-3 combines with J gene TRBJ1-6; tentative D call: TRBD1 (5 bases). Germline-derived CDR1 and CDR2 are LGHNA and YSLEER. This CDR3 region has 15 residues. V was cut by 0 bases and J by 9 bases, with 12 bases left in between.

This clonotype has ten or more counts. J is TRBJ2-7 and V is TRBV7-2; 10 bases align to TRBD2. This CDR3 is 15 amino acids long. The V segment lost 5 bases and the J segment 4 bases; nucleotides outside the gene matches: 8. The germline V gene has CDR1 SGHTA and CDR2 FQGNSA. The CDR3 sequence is CASSPHSGRKYEQYF. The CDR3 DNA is TGTGCCAGCAGCCCTCATAGCGGGAGGAAGTACGAGCAGTACTTC.

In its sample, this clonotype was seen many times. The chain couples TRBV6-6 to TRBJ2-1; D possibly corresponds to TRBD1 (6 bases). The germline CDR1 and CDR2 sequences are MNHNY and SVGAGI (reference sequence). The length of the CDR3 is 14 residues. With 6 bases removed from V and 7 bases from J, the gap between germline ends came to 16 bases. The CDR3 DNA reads TGTGCCAGCAGGGAAACAGGGCTGCTGAATGAGCAGTTCTTC. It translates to CASRETGLLNEQFF.